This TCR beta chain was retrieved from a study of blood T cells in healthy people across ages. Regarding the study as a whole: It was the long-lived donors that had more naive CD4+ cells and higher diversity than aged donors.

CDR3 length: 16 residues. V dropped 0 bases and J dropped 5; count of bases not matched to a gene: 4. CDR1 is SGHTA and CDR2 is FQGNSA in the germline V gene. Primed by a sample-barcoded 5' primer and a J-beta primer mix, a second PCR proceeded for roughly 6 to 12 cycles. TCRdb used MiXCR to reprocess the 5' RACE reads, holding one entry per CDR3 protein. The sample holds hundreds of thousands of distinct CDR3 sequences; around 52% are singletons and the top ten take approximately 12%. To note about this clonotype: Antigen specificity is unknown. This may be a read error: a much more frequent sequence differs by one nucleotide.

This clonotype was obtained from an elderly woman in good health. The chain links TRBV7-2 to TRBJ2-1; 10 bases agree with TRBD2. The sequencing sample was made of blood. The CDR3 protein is CASSLASGRYDNEQFF. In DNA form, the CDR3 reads TGTGCCAGCAGCTTAGCTAGCGGGAGGTACGACAATGAGCAGTTCTTC.